The subject of this entry is one T cell receptor beta chain. Antigen specificity is unknown. The trim removed 2 bases at V and 4 bases at J, leaving 2 bases unmatched. The germline V gene encodes CDR1 SGHRS and CDR2 YFSETQ. There are 13 residues in the CDR3. Amplification used 60 Vbeta primers and 13 Jbeta primers. The data were produced by immunoSEQ multiplex PCR, yet TCRdb's version contains in-frame clones alone and is incomplete. The table records over 100,000 clones, roughly three quarters of them present only once. This entry is derived from a study of cytomegalovirus exposure and HLA in healthy donors. Across the whole study: Within an early data release were about 80 million unique TCRs drawn from HLA-typed donors.

The study's findings and limits: On later analysis, the bulk of CMV-associated TCR beta chains appeared to be HLA-restricted. In an earlier analysis, in 620 or so donors, most V segments appeared productive either ~87% or ~30% of the time. Three chains linked to CMV were shown in vitro to be specific for CMV antigens.

The sequenced sample was PBMCs. The chain uses TRBV5-1 and TRBJ1-2, with TRBD1 matching 7 bases. The TCR comes from a woman between 50 and 59 years old in good health and CMV-seropositive. The CDR3 region has the DNA TGCGCCAGCAGCTTAGGGACAGCCTATGGCTACACCTTC. This gives the protein CASSLGTAYGYTF.